The clone carrying this T cell receptor beta chain was detected many times. This record comes from a study of read filtering for tumor transcriptome and immune sequencing. From 300 to 400 ng of RNA, a library with molecular barcoded alpha/delta and beta/gamma adaptors was made. A single record per CDR3 protein comes from TCRdb applying MiXCR to the reads. The sample includes roughly 130,000 distinct CDR3 sequences, 10% to 15% of them seen just once. The V gene's germline CDR1 is SEHNR and CDR2 FQNEAQ (reference sequence). The CDR3 extends over 15 amino acids. The V segment lost 7 bases and the J segment 1 base; nucleotides outside the gene matches: 4.

The sample taken for sequencing was a population of CD138-negative cells sorted from bone marrow. The chain couples TRBV7-9 to TRBJ2-2; 9 bases are shared with TRBD1. The TCR was taken from a donor aged 40 or older with multiple myeloma. CDR3 bases: TGTGCCAGCATCCGGGACAGGGTGAACACCGGGGAGCTGTTTTTT. Translation gives CASIRDRVNTGELFF.